The rows below give T cell receptor beta chains drawn from one sample of a study of shared clonotypes between healthy human individuals. Some clones are missing from TCRdb's copy, which holds only in-frame ones; the method was immunoSEQ multiplex PCR. The data hold under 750,000 clones, with roughly 72% observed a single time. Sample: memory CD4+ T cells sorted from blood. These receptors originate from a woman younger than 45 in good health. The CDR3 runs from the conserved cysteine through the conserved F or W. Each record gives: V gene, CDR3 length, J gene, CDR3 protein.

v_gene: TRBV19; len: 15; j_gene: TRBJ2-7; CDR3aa: CASSIDGTGTYEQYF
v_gene: TRBV28; len: 12; j_gene: TRBJ1-2; CDR3aa: CASSLGKYGYTF
v_gene: TRBV29-1; len: 15; j_gene: TRBJ2-3; CDR3aa: CSVRLAVVITDTQYF
v_gene: TRBV27; len: 14; j_gene: TRBJ1-5; CDR3aa: CASRTLGSNQPQHF
v_gene: TRBV28; len: 14; j_gene: TRBJ1-5; CDR3aa: CASSALGGNQPQHF
v_gene: TRBV5-1; len: 17; j_gene: TRBJ2-2; CDR3aa: CASSVIPSGSQTGELFF
v_gene: TRBV6-5; len: 15; j_gene: TRBJ1-1; CDR3aa: CASSRDRGMNTEAFF
v_gene: TRBV7-3; len: 13; j_gene: TRBJ2-7; CDR3aa: CASSHTQGGEQYF
v_gene: TRBV5-1; len: 14; j_gene: TRBJ1-3; CDR3aa: CASSLGTAGNTIYF
v_gene: TRBV7-6; len: 15; j_gene: TRBJ2-2; CDR3aa: CASSSANFWTGELFF